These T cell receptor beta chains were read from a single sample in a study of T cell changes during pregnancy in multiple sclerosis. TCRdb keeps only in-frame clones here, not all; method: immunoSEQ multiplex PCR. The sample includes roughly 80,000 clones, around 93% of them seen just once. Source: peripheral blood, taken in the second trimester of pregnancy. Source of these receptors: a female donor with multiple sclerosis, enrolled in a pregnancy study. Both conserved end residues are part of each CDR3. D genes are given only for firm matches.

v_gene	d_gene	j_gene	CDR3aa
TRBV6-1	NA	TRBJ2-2	CASSEFERVFF
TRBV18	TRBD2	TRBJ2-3	CASSPYWETSVKDTQYF
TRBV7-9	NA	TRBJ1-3	CASSFLLGAQSTGNTIYF
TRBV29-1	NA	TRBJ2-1	CSGWGGGQGNEQFF
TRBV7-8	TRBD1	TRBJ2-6	CASSRSRTGVTGANVLTF
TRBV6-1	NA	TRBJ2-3	CASSEAVEGSTQYF
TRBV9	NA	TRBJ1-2	CASSVVPGELGTF
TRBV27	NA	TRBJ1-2	CASSTQDALGQYGYTF
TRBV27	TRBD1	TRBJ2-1	CASSLSRDRGNEQFF
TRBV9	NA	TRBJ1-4	CASNTGHPNEKLFF
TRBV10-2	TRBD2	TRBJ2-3	CASSPTSGGGDTQYF
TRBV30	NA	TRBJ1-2	CAWSVSENGYTF
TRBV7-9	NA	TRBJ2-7	CASSQDSSYEQYF
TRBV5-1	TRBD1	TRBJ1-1	CASSWSRGPNTEAFF
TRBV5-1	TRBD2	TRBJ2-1	CASSIGLAGFYNEQFF
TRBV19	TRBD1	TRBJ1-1	CASTYPGTGAPPEAFF
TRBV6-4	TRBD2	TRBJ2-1	CASSGEASGYNEQFF
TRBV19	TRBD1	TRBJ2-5	CASSSGQGWETQYF
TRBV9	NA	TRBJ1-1	CASSVGGYRNTEAFF
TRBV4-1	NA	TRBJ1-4	CASSKLQGANEKLFF